These T cell receptor beta chains were read from a single sample in a study of cytomegalovirus exposure and HLA in healthy donors. Clones were read by immunoSEQ multiplex PCR, and TCRdb kept only the in-frame ones, dropping some. Found here are under 150,000 clones, more than 75% of them singletons; the top ten hold 4% to 6.5%. Sequencing was performed on PBMCs. The receptors come from a woman aged 25 to 39 in good health and CMV-seronegative. CDR3s include the opening cysteine and the closing phenylalanine or tryptophan. The order of the fields is J gene, D gene, clone size, V gene, CDR3 DNA, CDR3 protein. The D gene is left open where the match is weak. Clone size, where shown, is once, few, many, or a class for clones that have expanded.

TRBJ2-2 | TRBD2 | NA | TRBV7-2 | TGTGCCAGCAGCCCGACTAGCGGGAGGCGGACCGGGGAGCTGTTTTTT | CASSPTSGRRTGELFF
TRBJ1-6 | NA | NA | TRBV4-3 | TGCGCCAGCAGCCAAGAAACTGACAGGCACTATAATTCACCCCTCCACTTT | CASSQETDRHYNSPLHF
TRBJ2-5 | TRBD1 | NA | TRBV4-1 | TGCGCCAGCAGCCAAGATGGGATGGGGACAGGCTCCGAGACCCAGTACTTC | CASSQDGMGTGSETQYF
TRBJ1-1 | NA | NA | TRBV28 | TGTGCCAGCAGTTTATGGGGTGGACAGTCACTGAACACTGAAGCTTTCTTT | CASSLWGGQSLNTEAFF
TRBJ2-5 | TRBD2 | once | TRBV19 | TGTGCCAGTAGTATATCCGGGGGAGCGGGAGAGCAGTACTTC | CASSISGGAGEQYF
TRBJ2-1 | TRBD2 | NA | TRBV5-1 | TGCGCCAGCAGCTTGGGACTAGCGGGAGACCCGTTCGGCAATGAGCAGTTCTTC | CASSLGLAGDPFGNEQFF
TRBJ1-6 | TRBD1 | NA | TRBV30 | TGTGCCTGGAGCAACAGGGGATCCAATTCACCCCTCCACTTT | CAWSNRGSNSPLHF
TRBJ2-7 | TRBD1 | NA | TRBV30 | TGTGCCTGGAGTGGGGACAGGGTCTACGAGCAGTACTTC | CAWSGDRVYEQYF
TRBJ2-7 | TRBD2 | NA | TRBV7-2 | TGTGCCAGCAGCTTACTAGCGGCCTACGAGCAGTACTTC | CASSLLAAYEQYF
TRBJ2-7 | TRBD2 | NA | TRBV7-2 | TGTGCCAGCAGCTTCTACGTGGGACTAGCGGTATACGAGCAGTACTTC | CASSFYVGLAVYEQYF
TRBJ2-2 | TRBD2 | NA | TRBV27 | TGTGCCAGCAGCCGGACTAGCGGGGGGGCGGTCGGGGAGCTGTTTTTT | CASSRTSGGAVGELFF
TRBJ2-1 | TRBD1 | NA | TRBV7-2 | TGTGCCAGCAGCTTAGCCAGGGGGAGTCAAAGTGAGCAGTTCTTC | CASSLARGSQSEQFF
TRBJ2-2 | TRBD1 | once | TRBV29-1 | TGCAGCGTTGAATGGTCAGGGACAGGGGGGACCGGGGAGCTGTTTTTT | CSVEWSGTGGTGELFF
TRBJ2-3 | NA | NA | TRBV7-2 | TGTGCCAGCAGCTTCGTAGGAGGGAAAGGAGATACGCAGTATTTT | CASSFVGGKGDTQYF
TRBJ2-1 | NA | NA | TRBV7-3 | TGTGCCAGCAGCCGGGACTCCTACAATGAGCAGTTCTTC | CASSRDSYNEQFF
TRBJ2-7 | NA | NA | TRBV18 | TGTGCCAGCTCACCAGGAACAGGGATGTCCTACGAGCAGTACTTC | CASSPGTGMSYEQYF
TRBJ2-7 | TRBD2 | NA | TRBV5-4 | TGTGCCAGCAGCTTGGGAAGCGGGACCCAGTACGAGCAGTACTTC | CASSLGSGTQYEQYF
TRBJ2-7 | TRBD2 | NA | TRBV7-9 | TGTGCCAGCAGCTCCCACGGCGGGGGGGCCCACGAGCAGTACTTC | CASSSHGGGAHEQYF
TRBJ1-2 | TRBD1 | NA | TRBV28 | TGTGCCAGCAGTTTAGGGGACAGGGGGCTGTCGGGCTACACCTTC | CASSLGDRGLSGYTF
TRBJ1-1 | NA | few | TRBV4-1 | TGCGCCAGCAGCCAAGATATGGGGGGGTTAGCTTTCTTT | CASSQDMGGLAFF
TRBJ1-3 | NA | NA | TRBV7-8 | TGTGCCAGCAGCTTAGAGAGGATCCTCGGAAACACCATATATTTT | CASSLERILGNTIYF
TRBJ1-4 | TRBD1 | NA | TRBV5-1 | TGCGCCAGCAGCTCGACAGGGGGTCTAGGTGAAAAACTGTTTTTT | CASSSTGGLGEKLFF
TRBJ1-5 | TRBD1 | NA | TRBV10-3 | TGTGCCATCAGTGAGTCGAACAGGGGCAGGGGGCCCCAGCATTTT | CAISESNRGRGPQHF
TRBJ2-7 | NA | NA | TRBV30 | TGTGCCTGGAATGGAGCGGACTTCTCCTACGAGCAGTACTTC | CAWNGADFSYEQYF
TRBJ2-7 | NA | few | TRBV2 | TGTGCCAGCCGGAGGGCCGCGAGCTCCTACGAGCAGTACTTC | CASRRAASSYEQYF
TRBJ2-7 | TRBD2 | NA | TRBV11-2 | TGTGCCAGCAGCTTAACAACTAGCGGGCCCTACTACGAGCAGTACTTC | CASSLTTSGPYYEQYF
TRBJ2-7 | NA | few | TRBV2 | TGTGCCAGCAGCGATCCTTCAGTAGGGGGTCAGACCTACGAGCAGTACTTC | CASSDPSVGGQTYEQYF
TRBJ2-5 | TRBD2 | NA | TRBV27 | TGTGCCAGCAGTCACACTCCGGGACTAGGGTTAGAGACCCAGTACTTC | CASSHTPGLGLETQYF
TRBJ1-1 | TRBD1 | NA | TRBV5-1 | TGCGCCAGCAGCTGGGGACAGGGCGTCACTGAAGCTTTCTTT | CASSWGQGVTEAFF
TRBJ2-7 | NA | NA | TRBV5-6 | TGTGCCAGCAGCTTGGTTGCAGGAACCTACGAGCAGTACTTC | CASSLVAGTYEQYF
TRBJ1-2 | TRBD1 | few | TRBV30 | TGTGCCTGGAGTCCAGGGGGCGTGAATGGCTACACCTTC | CAWSPGGVNGYTF
TRBJ2-2 | NA | NA | TRBV11-2 | TGTGCCAGCAGCTTAGTATCAGGGGATTGGGGGGAGCTGTTTTTT | CASSLVSGDWGELFF
TRBJ2-2 | NA | NA | TRBV9 | TGTGCCAGCAGCGTACAGGGTCCCGGGGAGCTGTTTTTT | CASSVQGPGELFF
TRBJ1-2 | NA | NA | TRBV7-9 | TGTGCCAGCAGCTTATACAGTGACTATGGCTACACCTTC | CASSLYSDYGYTF
TRBJ2-2 | NA | NA | TRBV18 | TGTGCCAGCTCACCGCAGGGGAACACCGGGGAGCTGTTTTTT | CASSPQGNTGELFF
TRBJ1-6 | NA | NA | TRBV19 | TGTGCCAGTAGTATCTCACGACAGGCTGATTCACCCCTCCACTTT | CASSISRQADSPLHF
TRBJ1-2 | NA | NA | TRBV28 | TGTGCCAGCAGTTCTCAGGGGCTTGGGGGCTACACCTTC | CASSSQGLGGYTF
TRBJ2-3 | TRBD2 | NA | TRBV7-2 | TGTGCCAGCAGCTTAGGGCTAGCGGGACCAGATACGCAGTATTTT | CASSLGLAGPDTQYF
TRBJ2-7 | NA | once | TRBV5-8 | TGTGCCAGCAGCTTCCGGGGAAGCTCCTACGAGCAGTACTTC | CASSFRGSSYEQYF
TRBJ1-2 | TRBD1 | NA | TRBV27 | TGTGCCAGCAGTTTATCGGGACAGGGACGGGGCTACACCTTC | CASSLSGQGRGYTF